The 27 T cell receptor beta chains below come from one sample, sequenced in a study of spatial heterogeneity in lung cancer (dated by TCRdb to about 2019). No antigen has been identified for these receptors. Libraries came from 5' RACE. Sequencing took place on a NextSeq 500. TCRdb reran the public reads through fastp at Q25 and MiXCR, keeping productive beta chains. Entries that share a CDR3 protein sequence are merged under the most common genes and DNA. The sample data list over 6,500 distinct CDR3 sequences, and 10% to 15% of these were observed just once. Roughly 20% of the sample rests with the top ten. The time point label, as the study defines it: sample taken at primary tumor resection. On the study overall, not on this receptor specifically: A correlation was observed between the number of expanded intratumoral alpha and beta TCRs and the tumor nonsynonymous mutation count.

The source material was lung tumor tissue, sampled at surgery. The receptor source for this set is a male donor with early-stage non-small cell lung cancer.

At least ten counts were recorded for this clonotype. This beta chain is off target for a library built for alpha chains, so its abundance means little. This sequence joins TRBV2 and TRBJ2-1; D not resolved. The germline V and J ends were trimmed by 9 bases and 0 bases, with 12 bases remaining between them. CDR3 length: 14 residues. Germline V gene data show CDR1 as SNHLY and CDR2 as FYNNEI. The DNA of the CDR3 is TGTGCCAGTGCTACGGTGAGCTCCTACAATGAGCAGTTCTTC. This encodes CASATVSSYNEQFF.

This clonotype appeared many times. This beta chain slipped into a library made for alpha chains as a stray read, so its size is not meaningful. The chain has TRBV12-3 or TRBV12-4 and TRBJ2-3; 10 positions match TRBD1. This CDR3 is 15 amino acids long. V lost 5 bases, J lost 2 bases, and 4 bases stayed unmatched. CDR3 nucleotides: TGTGCCAGCAGTCCGGGACAGGGGCACACAGATACGCAGTATTTT. This gives the protein CASSPGQGHTDTQYF.

Many counts were recorded for this clonotype. In a library made to pick up alpha chains, this beta chain is a stray read with a size that means little. The chain employs TRBV20-1 and TRBJ1-1; unclear D gene. Germline CDR1 DFQATT, CDR2 SNEGSKA (reference sequence). The CDR3 contains 13 residues. The V and J ends lost 5 bases and 2 bases respectively, with 12 bases between them. CDR3 in DNA: TGCAGTGCTCTCCTCGGATTCAACACTGAAGCTTTCTTT. Protein: CSALLGFNTEAFF.

This clonotype ranks as large (0.1 to 1%). Being off target in a library aimed at alpha chains, this beta chain has a size of little meaning. The CDR3 nucleotides read TGTGCCAGCAGTCTAGCCAGAAACACTGAAGCTTTCTTT. This gives the protein CASSLARNTEAFF. V gene TRBV25-1 combines with J gene TRBJ1-1; D call uncertain. The CDR3 covers 13 residues. V was pared by 5 bases and J by 2 bases, with 9 bases between. In germline, CDR1 is MGHDK, CDR2 SYGVNS. Full variable domain (missing parts from reference TRBV25-1 and TRBJ1-1): EADIYQTPRYLVIGTGKKITLECSQTMGHDKMYWYQQDPGMELHLIHYSYGVNSTEKGDLSSESTVSRIRTEHFPLTLESARPSHTSQYLCASSLARNTEAFFGQGTRLTVV.

This clonotype is medium-sized by share. A library prepared for alpha chains yielded this beta chain as an off-target read; its size is of little meaning. This chain uses TRBV5-1 with TRBJ1-2; D remains ambiguous. Trimming stripped 5 bases from V and 4 bases from J, with 9 bases between. The CDR3 loop spans 12 amino acids. CDR1 and CDR2 from the germline V gene are SGHRS and YFSETQ. The CDR3 is CASRTAGYGYTF. The CDR3 bases are TGCGCCAGCAGAACAGCTGGCTATGGCTACACCTTC.

The table lists this clonotype with many counts. With the library built for alpha chains, this beta chain is off target and its frequency is not meaningful. The chain links TRBV27 to TRBJ1-2; the match to TRBD1 covers 8 bases. In germline, CDR1 is MNHEY, CDR2 SMNVEV (reference sequence). This CDR3 region has 13 residues. V shed 4 bases and J 11 bases; nucleotides not matched to a gene: 9. DNA of the CDR3: TGTGCCAGCAGTTCTTGGACAGGGACTAAATACACCTTC. The encoded protein is CASSSWTGTKYTF.

In its sample, this clonotype was seen many times. Since the library was made to target alpha chains, this beta chain is a stray read and its abundance is not meaningful. This chain connects TRBV7-9 to TRBJ1-2; D uncertain. The V end lost 1 base, the J end lost 7 bases, and 16 bases lay between the germline ends. The CDR3 loop spans 15 amino acids. The germline gives CDR1 SEHNR, CDR2 FQNEAQ (reference sequence). The CDR3 here is CASSLVVGPGSGYTF. As DNA, the CDR3 is TGTGCCAGCAGCTTAGTGGTCGGCCCGGGCAGTGGCTACACCTTC.

This clonotype was observed many times. Found in a library prepared for alpha chains, this beta chain is an off-target read, and its abundance has little meaning. This sequence joins TRBV4-1 and TRBJ1-2; D unclear. The CDR3 runs 16 residues. The V end was cut by 0 bases, the J end by 8 bases, with 19 bases between. Germline CDR1 is MGHRA and CDR2 is YSYEKL. This CDR3 reads CASSQDPISPWEGYTF. In nucleotides, the CDR3 is TGCGCCAGCAGCCAAGACCCAATTTCACCATGGGAGGGCTACACCTTC.

This clonotype came up many times. Since the library was made to target alpha chains, this beta chain is a stray read and its abundance is not meaningful. CDR3 sequence reads: CASSVALGTGDIDELFF. The CDR3 DNA sequence: TGTGCCAGTAGTGTAGCCTTAGGGACAGGGGATATCGACGAGCTGTTTTTT. The chain joins TRBV19 to TRBJ2-2; TRBD1 aligns across 10 bases. There are 17 residues in the CDR3. Germline V gene sequence: CDR1 LNHDA, CDR2 SQIVND (reference sequence). V lost 5 bases and J lost 11; bases outside the gene matches: 17.

A note on this clonotype: The library was prepared for alpha chains; this beta chain is a stray read, so its frequency means little. The rearrangement links TRBV20-1 to TRBJ2-1; TRBD2 aligns across 9 bases. Germline V gives CDR1 DFQATT, CDR2 SNEGSKA (reference sequence). The CDR3 consists of 18 residues. J gave up 2 bases and V 2 bases, and 13 bases lay outside the gene matches. The CDR3 DNA is TGCAGTGCTAGACTCCCTAGCGGGAACACCCTCCCCTACAATGAGCAGTTCTTC. This translates into CSARLPSGNTLPYNEQFF.

In regard to this clonotype: With the library built for alpha chains, this beta chain is off target and its frequency is not meaningful. The CDR3 DNA sequence: TGTGCCAGCAGCAAGCGACAGGGGGCGATAAACACTGAAGCTTTCTTT. This codes for CASSKRQGAINTEAFF. V is TRBV6-5 and J is TRBJ1-1, with 10 bases aligning to TRBD1. The V gene's germline CDR1 is MNHEY and CDR2 SVGAGI. The length of the CDR3 is 16 residues. V lost 6 bases to trimming and J lost 2 bases; unmatched junction nucleotides: 9.

At least ten counts were recorded for this clonotype. This beta chain is an unintended read in a library built for alpha chains; its size means little. The chain couples TRBV6-6 to TRBJ2-1, with D perhaps matching TRBD2 (5 bases). V dropped 2 bases and J dropped 6 bases, with 14 bases sitting between them. The germline CDR1 and CDR2 sequences are MNHNY and SVGAGI (reference sequence). The CDR3 has 15 amino acids. CDR3 nucleotide sequence: TGTGCCAGCAGTTACGAGGCGGGTAGGTCCAATGAGCAGTTCTTC. Its translation is CASSYEAGRSNEQFF.

This clonotype was detected many times. In a library made to pick up alpha chains, this beta chain is a stray read with a size that means little. The chain employs TRBV29-1 and TRBJ2-2; D not resolved. Germline assignment: CDR1 SQVTM and CDR2 ANQGSEA. V was clipped by 4 bases and J by 0 bases, with 6 bases between them. This CDR3 has 13 amino acids. CDR3 nucleotides: TGCAGCGTTGGCGCAGCGAACACCGGGGAGCTGTTTTTT. This codes for CSVGAANTGELFF.

Details on this clonotype: Found in a library prepared for alpha chains, this beta chain is an off-target read, and its abundance has little meaning. This chain connects TRBV14 to TRBJ2-1; D is perhaps TRBD2 (6 bases). The germline V and J ends were trimmed by 3 bases and 8 bases, with 11 bases remaining between them. The length of the CDR3 is 13 residues. Germline CDR1 reads SGHDN; CDR2 reads FVKESK. CDR3 amino acids: CASSHRLEDEQFF. The CDR3 nucleotides are TGTGCCAGCAGCCATCGACTAGAGGATGAGCAGTTCTTC.

At least ten counts were recorded for this clonotype. This beta chain came through as a stray read in a library set up for alpha chains, and its size says little. This chain joins TRBV5-1 and TRBJ2-7; a possible D gene is TRBD2 (6 bases). The V and J ends lost 0 bases and 5 bases respectively, with 9 bases between them. The CDR3 contains 13 residues. From germline, CDR1 is SGHRS and CDR2 YFSETQ. The CDR3 sequence: CASSLAGSNEQYF. The CDR3 nucleotides are TGCGCCAGCAGCTTGGCCGGGAGCAACGAGCAGTACTTC.

Judged by abundance, this clonotype is medium-sized. The library was prepared for alpha chains; this beta chain is a stray read, so its frequency means little. The chain links TRBV5-1 to TRBJ2-2; tentatively, D is TRBD1 (5 bases). The CDR3 is 16 residues long. Germline assignment: CDR1 SGHRS and CDR2 YFSETQ. The germline V and J ends were trimmed by 4 bases and 0 bases, with 13 bases remaining between them. The CDR3 sequence is CASSPRAVSNTGELFF. The CDR3 nucleotides are TGCGCCAGCAGCCCCAGGGCTGTTTCGAACACCGGGGAGCTGTTTTTT.

As regards this clonotype: The library was prepared for alpha chains; this beta chain is a stray read, so its frequency means little. This chain links TRBV7-8 with TRBJ2-2; D unclear. The CDR3 contains 14 residues. Per germline, CDR1 SGHVS and CDR2 FQNEAQ. Trimming cost V 6 bases and J 0 bases, with 8 bases left between them. CDR3 nucleotide sequence: TGTGCCAGCAGGCCGCAACCGAACACCGGGGAGCTGTTTTTT. Translating it yields CASRPQPNTGELFF. The full variable domain, in which reference TRBV7-8 and TRBJ2-2 provide the parts outside the CDR3, is GAGVSQSPRYKVAKRGQDVALRCDPISGHVSLFWYQQALGQGPEFLTYFQNEAQLDKSGLPSDRFFAERPEGSVSTLKIQRTQQEDSAVYLCASRPQPNTGELFFGEGSRLTVL.

In this sample, this clonotype turned up many times. This beta chain was picked up by a library intended for alpha chains and is off target, so its count carries little meaning. The V gene is TRBV10-3, the J gene TRBJ1-2; D uncertain. Germline V lookup: CDR1 ENHRY, CDR2 SYGVKD. CDR3 length: 16 residues. Trimming left V 2 bases short and J 2 bases short, with 15 bases between. The CDR3 coding sequence is TGTGCCATCAGTGAGACCGGGATTGGGGAGAACTATGGCTACACCTTC. Its translation: CAISETGIGENYGYTF.

On this clonotype itself: With a much larger clone just one base away, this may be a read error. This beta chain lies outside the target of a library built for alpha chains; its clone size means little. This chain links TRBV20-1 with TRBJ2-1; D uncertain. The CDR3 totals 11 residues. CDR1 and CDR2 (germline): DFQATT, SNEGSKA (reference sequence). V lost 7 bases to trimming and J lost 8 bases, with 12 bases between them. The CDR3 DNA reads as TGCAGTGTAGTAGGGTGTGATGAGCAGTTCTTC. It is translated as CSVVGCDEQFF.

This clonotype was seen repeatedly, ten times or more. This beta chain is a stray sequence in a library constructed for alpha chains; its clone size is not meaningful. The V and J genes are TRBV12-3 or TRBV12-4 and TRBJ2-5; D possibly corresponds to TRBD1 (6 bases). The CDR3 spans 13 residues. The germline V and J ends were trimmed by 5 bases and 5 bases, with 12 bases remaining between them. Here the CDR3 reads CASSEQGYETQYF. Written as DNA, the CDR3 is TGTGCCAGCAGTGAACAGGGATATGAGACCCAGTACTTC.

This clonotype came up many times. This beta chain appears as a stray read in a library generated for alpha chains; its size is not informative. The J gene is TRBJ2-3, the V gene TRBV15; D unclear. CDR1 LNHNV and CDR2 YYDKDF come from the germline V gene (reference sequence). V lost 5 bases, J lost 8 bases, and 11 bases lay in between. The CDR3 contains 12 residues. This chain's CDR3 is CATSFETVTQYF. The CDR3 nucleotides are TGTGCCACCAGCTTCGAAACCGTTACGCAGTATTTT.

About this clonotype: Since it is a stray read in a library aimed at alpha chains, this beta chain has a size that is not meaningful. The chain combines TRBV20-1 with TRBJ2-1, with D unclear. V was trimmed by 5 bases and J by 0 bases, leaving 14 bases between them. Germline V CDR1 and CDR2: DFQATT, SNEGSKA (reference sequence). CDR3 length: 15 residues. The CDR3 DNA is TGCAGTGCTGGCATCGGTAGGAGCTCCTACAATGAGCAGTTCTTC. Protein: CSAGIGRSSYNEQFF.

Notes on this clonotype: The size of this beta chain means little, since it is a stray read in a library made for alpha chains. The rearrangement links TRBV5-5 to TRBJ2-3; TRBD1 might be the D (6 bases). The CDR3 runs 14 residues. Germline V gene data show CDR1 as SGHKS and CDR2 as YYEKEE (reference sequence). Trimming cost V 2 bases and J 2 bases, with 9 bases left between them. Here the CDR3 reads CASSFQGNTDTQYF. The CDR3 nucleotides are TGTGCCAGCAGCTTTCAGGGGAACACAGATACGCAGTATTTT.

This clonotype was observed many times. This beta chain represents an off-target read in a library built for alpha chains; its size is of limited meaning. The chain carries TRBV2 and TRBJ1-4, with D hard to call. The CDR3 length is 15 residues. Trimming stripped 3 bases from V and 10 bases from J, with 18 bases between. The germline V gene encodes CDR1 SNHLY and CDR2 FYNNEI. CDR3 in DNA: TGTGCCAGCAGTGACCCCCTGCTTTTGTGGGGAAAACTGTTTTTT. The encoded protein is CASSDPLLLWGKLFF.

As for this clonotype: Little can be read into the size of this beta chain, an off-target read in a library designed for alpha chains. This chain uses TRBV29-1 with TRBJ1-3; D perhaps matches TRBD1 (5 bases). The CDR3 is 14 residues long. Trimming stripped 5 bases from V and 2 bases from J, with 13 bases between. Germline assignment: CDR1 SQVTM and CDR2 ANQGSEA. CDR3 amino acids: CSVSSGGPGNTIYF. The CDR3 DNA reads TGCAGCGTTTCCAGCGGGGGTCCTGGAAACACCATATATTTT. Complete variable domain (other parts from reference TRBV29-1 and TRBJ1-3): SAVISQKPSRDICQRGTSLTIQCQVDSQVTMMFWYRQQPGQSLTLIATANQGSEATYESGFVIDKFPISRPNLTFSTLTVSNMSPEDSSIYLCSVSSGGPGNTIYFGEGSWLTVV.

By share of the sample, this clonotype is medium-sized. This beta chain turned up in a library designed for alpha chains; as an off-target read, its abundance says little. This chain connects TRBV29-1 to TRBJ2-6; D is perhaps TRBD1 (5 bases). V was clipped by 6 bases and J by 1 base, with 7 bases between them. The CDR3 is 13 residues long. Germline lookup yields CDR1 SQVTM and CDR2 ANQGSEA. CDR3 residues: CSVAGSGANVLTF. DNA for the CDR3: TGCAGCGTGGCAGGGTCTGGGGCCAACGTCCTGACTTTC.

Many counts were recorded for this clonotype. This beta chain represents an off-target read in a library built for alpha chains; its size is of limited meaning. V is TRBV6-1 and J is TRBJ2-5, with D maybe TRBD1 (6 bases). Germline loops: CDR1 MNHNS, CDR2 SASEGT. V lost 11 bases to trimming and J lost 5 bases, with 18 bases between them. CDR3 length: 13 amino acids. CDR3 sequence: CAGGPSRSETQYF. The CDR3 nucleotides read TGTGCCGGGGGCCCCTCCAGATCGGAGACCCAGTACTTC.